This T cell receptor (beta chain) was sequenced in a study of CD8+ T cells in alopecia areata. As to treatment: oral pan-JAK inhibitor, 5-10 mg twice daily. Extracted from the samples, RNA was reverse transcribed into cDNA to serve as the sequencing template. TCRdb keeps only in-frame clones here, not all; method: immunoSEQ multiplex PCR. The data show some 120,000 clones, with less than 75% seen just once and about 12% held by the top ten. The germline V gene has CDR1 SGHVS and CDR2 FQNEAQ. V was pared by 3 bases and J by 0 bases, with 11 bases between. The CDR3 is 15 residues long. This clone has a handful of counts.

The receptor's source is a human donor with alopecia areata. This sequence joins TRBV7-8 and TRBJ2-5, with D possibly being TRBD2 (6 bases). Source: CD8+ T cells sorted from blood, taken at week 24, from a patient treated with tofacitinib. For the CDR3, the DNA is TGTGCCAGCAGCTTGAGGCGGGGAAACCAAGAGACCCAGTACTTC. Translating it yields CASSLRRGNQETQYF.